One TCR beta chain is described in this entry. These data come from a study of blood T cell repertoires in COVID-19. Study overall: The United States, Italy and Spain supplied acute and convalescent COVID-19 samples.

CDR3 length equals 15 residues. CDR1 is LGHDT and CDR2 is YNNKEL in the germline V gene (reference sequence). After removal of 4 bases from V and 5 bases from J, the junction contained 5 bases not matched to a gene. The repertoire was sequenced with immunoSEQ multiplex PCR; TCRdb's copy has only in-frame clones and lacks some. Of roughly 100,000 clones listed, about 72% are singletons. The TCR sequence derives from a man in his 60s with active or convalescent COVID-19. Material for sequencing was peripheral blood. The rearrangement joins TRBV3-1 (or the pseudogene TRBV3-2) to TRBJ2-7, with 13 bases lining up with TRBD2. The CDR3 region is CASSPLAGGPDEQYF. As DNA, the CDR3 is TGTGCCAGCAGCCCACTAGCGGGAGGGCCCGACGAGCAGTACTTC.